This section outlines one T cell receptor (beta chain) sequence together with its context. Its antigen is currently unknown. The data originate from a study of type 1 and type 2 diabetes patients. Study conclusions and caveats: Type 2 diabetes and control samples shared highly correlated V and J usage, averaging approximately 0.97. Type 1 diabetes repertoires were significantly less diverse than type 2 diabetes ones. With limited T2D and control samples, some T1D-only expanded clones may not be T1D-specific.

PCR was run on genomic DNA. Multiplex PCR with 30 forward and 13 reverse primers amplified the TCR beta CDR3. MiXCR, applied by TCRdb to the multiplex PCR reads, yields one record per CDR3 protein. Among approximately 260,000 distinct CDR3 sequences listed, more than 45% were seen once. Trimming took off 0 bases at V and 8 bases at J, with 10 bases between the two ends. The CDR3 consists of 12 residues. From germline, CDR1 is GTSNPN and CDR2 SVGIG (reference sequence). Donors had no other autoimmune disease or infection in four weeks. What was sequenced was peripheral blood mononuclear cells (PBMCs). The TCR originated in a man aged 18 to 29 with type 2 diabetes. V and J are TRBV30 and TRBJ1-2; no clear D gene. This CDR3 reads CAWSVRGGGYTF. CDR3 coding DNA: TGTGCCTGGAGTGTACGGGGAGGGGGCTACACCTTC.